These 12 T cell receptor beta chains came from one sample sequenced in a study of radiation and T cells in renal cell carcinoma. Time point defined: blood 4 weeks post-SBRT, at nephrectomy. Treatment indicated: 15 Gy SBRT to primary tumor, nephrectomy 4 weeks later. This table comes from immunoSEQ multiplex PCR, and its TCRdb copy is limited to in-frame clones, with some not included. The table has more than 120,000 clones, 86% seen once. This material consisted of blood, taken from a patient whose treatment included radiotherapy and nephrectomy. The receptors stem from a woman in her 50s with renal cell carcinoma.

J is TRBJ1-5 and V is TRBV2; no reliable D call. Looked up from germline, CDR1 is SNHLY and CDR2 is FYNNEI. Deletions cut 7 bases from V and 1 base from J, with 14 bases between. The CDR3 is 15 residues long. CDR3 bases: TGTGCCAGCAATACAGAGTCATTAAGCAATCAGCCCCAGCATTTT. Translation gives CASNTESLSNQPQHF.

The chain joins TRBV18 to TRBJ2-7, with 7 bases matching TRBD1. The CDR3 has 19 residues. Germline CDR1 reads KGHSH; CDR2 reads LQKENI. Trimming at V came to 4 bases and at J to 0 bases, leaving 18 bases not matched to a gene. Written as DNA, the CDR3 is TGTGCCAGCTCACAAATCTCCGGGACAGCGGCTTCTCCCTCCTACGAGCAGTACTTC. Translating it yields CASSQISGTAASPSYEQYF.

The rearrangement uses TRBV7-2 and TRBJ2-5, with D unresolved. Germline V lookup: CDR1 SGHTA, CDR2 FQGNSA. This CDR3 is 16 amino acids long. Trimming removed 5 bases from V and 5 bases from J, with 21 bases in between. CDR3 DNA: TGTGCCAGCAGCCTAACCGCCCCAGGCCTCGGGGAGACCCAGTACTTC. Its translation: CASSLTAPGLGETQYF.

The chain has TRBV28 and TRBJ1-1; D is unclear. CDR1 MDHEN and CDR2 SYDVKM come from the germline V gene. This CDR3 region has 11 residues. Trimming left V 6 bases short and J 10 bases short, with 12 bases between. The CDR3 reads CASRDGEGAFF. The CDR3 DNA reads TGTGCCAGCAGGGACGGTGAGGGAGCTTTCTTT.

This clone was observed a single time. The CDR3 DNA reads as TGTGCCAGCATCCGAAATCACGGAGACTCTGGAAACACCATATATTTT. Its translation is CASIRNHGDSGNTIYF. V gene TRBV5-6 combines with J gene TRBJ1-3, with D unresolved. V was clipped by 6 bases and J by 0 bases, with 16 bases between them. The CDR3 covers 16 residues. Germline CDR1 SGHDT, CDR2 YYEEEE. The full variable domain, its missing parts supplied by reference TRBV5-6 and TRBJ1-3, is DAGVTQSPTHLIKTRGQQVTLRCSPKSGHDTVSWYQQALGQGPQFIFQYYEEEERQRGNFPDRFSGHQFPNYSSELNVNALLLGDSALYLCASIRNHGDSGNTIYFGEGSWLTVV.

The chain joins TRBV11-2 to TRBJ2-1; no reliable D call. V gave up 1 base and J gave up 4 bases, with 8 bases separating them. Per the germline V gene, CDR1 is SGHAT and CDR2 is FQNNGV. The CDR3 totals 14 residues. The CDR3 loop reads CASSLVSVYNEQFF. CDR3 bases: TGTGCCAGCAGCTTAGTGTCGGTTTACAATGAGCAGTTCTTC.

The J gene is TRBJ1-5, the V gene TRBV2; D gene uncertain. This CDR3 region has 15 residues. V lost 2 bases, J lost 2 bases, and 10 bases lay in between. Germline V CDR1 and CDR2: SNHLY, FYNNEI. CDR3 protein: CASSESGIGNQPQHF. DNA for the CDR3: TGTGCCAGCAGTGAATCGGGGATAGGCAATCAGCCCCAGCATTTT.

The rearrangement joins TRBV5-1 to TRBJ1-1; possible D gene TRBD1, 6 bases. Germline-derived CDR1 and CDR2 are SGHRS and YFSETQ. Trimming cost V 2 bases and J 1 base, with 21 bases left between them. There are 18 residues in the CDR3. CDR3 residues: CASSLKFQTGGGNTEAFF. The CDR3, as DNA: TGCGCCAGCAGCTTAAAATTCCAGACAGGTGGGGGGAACACTGAAGCTTTCTTT.

The CDR3 protein is CASSKQGANYGYTF. The CDR3 DNA sequence: TGTGCCAGCAGTAAACAGGGGGCTAACTATGGCTACACCTTC. The V and J genes are TRBV6-5 and TRBJ1-2, with 8 positions matching TRBD1. The CDR3 sequence is 14 residues long. The junction had 2 bases not matched to a gene; V was cut back by 5 bases and J by 0 bases. Germline V lookup: CDR1 MNHEY, CDR2 SVGAGI.

Points on this clone: Other DNA sequences from this sample encode an identical CDR3 as well. V gene TRBV6-5 combines with J gene TRBJ1-1; D call uncertain. The germline V gene encodes CDR1 MNHEY and CDR2 SVGAGI. Trimming shortened V by 0 bases and J by 1 base, and 3 bases separated the two germline ends. The length of the CDR3 is 13 residues. CDR3 amino acids: CASSYSANTEAFF. The CDR3 DNA follows: TGTGCCAGCAGTTACTCCGCGAACACTGAAGCTTTCTTT.

The sample holds a few counts of this clone. The CDR3 here is CASSHTGGEGSYNEQFF. CDR3 DNA: TGCGCCAGCAGCCATACAGGGGGCGAGGGCTCCTACAATGAGCAGTTCTTC. The V call is TRBV4-1, the J call TRBJ2-1; TRBD1 matches at 9 bases. The J segment lost 0 bases and the V segment lost 3 bases, leaving 6 bases of the junction unmatched. From germline, CDR1 is MGHRA and CDR2 YSYEKL. This CDR3 is 17 amino acids long.

In its sample, this clone was seen a few times. This rearrangement joins TRBV19 to TRBJ1-1; D unresolved. Germline V gene data show CDR1 as LNHDA and CDR2 as SQIVND (reference sequence). This CDR3 has 11 residues. V was clipped by 6 bases and J by 1 base, with 3 bases between them. Written as DNA, the CDR3 is TGTGCCAGTAGCGAGAACACTGAAGCTTTCTTT. Protein: CASSENTEAFF.